This T cell receptor (beta chain) was documented in a study of blood T cell dynamics during melanoma immunotherapy. The wider study: First-line therapy was either pembrolizumab or nivolumab with ipilimumab for metastatic melanoma.

A fixed DNA input of 300 to 350 ng was used per bulk PBMC sample. Libraries were prepared by immunoSEQ multiplex PCR; TCRdb keeps only in-frame clonotypes and omits some of them. The sample includes 8,500 to 11,000 clones, less than 90% of them seen just once. Germline values: CDR1 SQVTM, CDR2 ANQGSEA. This CDR3 region has 12 residues. The V gene lost 7 bases and the J gene lost 4 bases, with 13 bases spanning the gap. Time point defined: week 3, after first cycle of checkpoint inhibitor. The chain links TRBV29-1 to TRBJ1-1; D perhaps matches TRBD1 (5 bases). The sequence came from a human donor with melanoma. The specimen was blood, collected from a patient treated with checkpoint blockade. The CDR3 loop is CSGRDGGTEAFF. In nucleotides, the CDR3 is TGCAGCGGGAGGGATGGGGGCACTGAAGCTTTCTTT. Looking up the rest from reference TRBV29-1 and TRBJ1-1 gives the full variable domain: SAVISQKPSRDICQRGTSLTIQCQVDSQVTMMFWYRQQPGQSLTLIATANQGSEATYESGFVIDKFPISRPNLTFSTLTVSNMSPEDSSIYLCSGRDGGTEAFFGQGTRLTVV.